These 30 T cell receptor beta chains originate from one sample sequenced in a study of identical twins. TCRdb reanalysed the 5' RACE reads using MiXCR and keeps one entry per CDR3 protein. This repertoire shows 500,000 or so distinct CDR3 sequences, 13% to 15% found once; its top ten account for around 0.52%. The data also belong to a second study, concerning yellow fever vaccine responses in identical twins.

The source material was CD4+ T cells sorted from blood. The receptors were sampled from a woman between 18 and 29 years old in good health.

This clonotype was detected a few times. The chain combines TRBV3-1 with TRBJ2-1; D unresolved. The CDR3 has 15 amino acids. Germline values: CDR1 LGHDT, CDR2 YNNKEL (reference sequence). Between the trimmed V and J ends, which lost 1 base and 5 bases, there was a span of 12 bases. CDR3 protein: CASSQVGHSNNEQFF. CDR3 bases: TGTGCCAGCAGCCAAGTAGGGCACAGTAACAATGAGCAGTTCTTC.

This clonotype was recorded a few times. The rearrangement links TRBV2 to TRBJ2-7; tentatively, D is TRBD1 or TRBD2 (5 bases each). V shed 7 bases and J shed 0 bases, with 10 bases lying between them. The CDR3 length is 13 residues. Germline V gene data show CDR1 as SNHLY and CDR2 as FYNNEI. The DNA for the CDR3 is TGTGCCAGCAATTCTGGGGGCTCCTACGAGCAGTACTTC. Encoded protein: CASNSGGSYEQYF.

The chain has TRBV24-1 and TRBJ2-3; D gene unclear. This CDR3 has 16 residues. V dropped 1 base and J dropped 0 bases, with 10 bases sitting between them. Germline V CDR1 and CDR2: KGHDR, SFDVKD. CDR3 sequence reads: CATSDFGYTSTDTQYF. CDR3 coding DNA: TGTGCCACCAGTGATTTTGGCTATACTAGCACAGATACGCAGTATTTT.

A few counts support this clonotype. The CDR3 DNA reads as TGTGCCAGCAGTTATCCTAACCTCCCCAAAGAGCTGACCAAGTTGACCCAGTACTTC. Translating it yields CASSYPNLPKELTKLTQYF. This chain links TRBV6-5 with TRBJ2-5, with no clear D. Germline V gene lookup returns CDR1 MNHEY and CDR2 SVGAGI. Trimming took off 3 bases at V and 7 bases at J, with 30 bases between the two ends. This CDR3 contains 19 residues.

This clonotype was counted only a few times. The rearrangement joins TRBV5-1 to TRBJ2-1, with 8 bases lining up with TRBD2. CDR1 is SGHRS, CDR2 YFSETQ, per germline. J gave up 0 bases and V 3 bases, and 5 bases lay outside the gene matches. The length of the CDR3 is 16 residues. The CDR3 coding sequence is TGCGCCAGCAGCTCTCGAGCGGGGGACTCCTACAATGAGCAGTTCTTC. This translates into CASSSRAGDSYNEQFF.

This chain uses TRBV4-3 with TRBJ2-6, with D unclear. The CDR3 runs 14 residues. Germline-derived CDR1 and CDR2 are LGHNA and YSLEER. Trimming cost V 0 bases and J 3 bases, with 3 bases left between them. CDR3 in amino acids: CASSQELGANVLTF. CDR3 in DNA: TGCGCCAGCAGCCAAGAGCTTGGGGCCAACGTCCTGACTTTC.

Only a few counts were recorded for this clonotype. The chain carries TRBV24-1 and TRBJ2-1; 7 bases are a match to TRBD2. CDR1 and CDR2 from the germline V gene are KGHDR and SFDVKD. V was clipped by 5 bases and J by 5 bases; unmatched bases: 11. This CDR3 contains 16 residues. CDR3: CATSGKPASGHNEQFF. The CDR3 region has the DNA TGTGCCACCAGTGGCAAACCAGCTAGCGGCCACAATGAGCAGTTCTTC.

The chain joins TRBV16 to TRBJ2-7; 9 bases are a match to TRBD2. The CDR3 is 14 amino acids. Per germline, CDR1 KGHSY and CDR2 FQNENV. J lost 6 bases, V lost 7 bases, and 10 bases had no gene match. CDR3 bases: TGTGCCAGCAAACCGGGACTAGCAGCTCGCGAGCAGTACTTC. Amino acid sequence: CASKPGLAAREQYF.

This chain joins TRBV4-2 and TRBJ1-1; TRBD1 matches 9 bases. The CDR3 runs 13 residues. Unmatched junction bases numbered 3, after V lost 4 bases and J lost 6 bases. Germline loops: CDR1 LGHNA, CDR2 YNFKEQ. In DNA form, the CDR3 reads TGTGCCAGCAGCCCGACAGGGGGGGCTGAAGCTTTCTTT. Translation gives CASSPTGGAEAFF.

This clonotype was found a few times. The V gene is TRBV7-9, the J gene TRBJ2-1; weak D call: TRBD2 (6 bases). Germline assignment: CDR1 SEHNR and CDR2 FQNEAQ (reference sequence). CDR3 size: 16 residues. V was clipped by 1 base and J by 12 bases, with 22 bases between them. CDR3 sequence (DNA): TGTGCCAGCAGCTTAGTAATTAGCCCTCCTCCCGGGGGGCAGTTCTTC. This sequence encodes CASSLVISPPPGGQFF.

This clonotype has only a few counts. V usage is TRBV20-1 and J usage is TRBJ2-7; D ambiguous. From germline, CDR1 is DFQATT and CDR2 SNEGSKA (reference sequence). The CDR3 has 13 amino acids. With 6 bases removed from V and 1 base from J, the gap between germline ends came to 13 bases. This CDR3 reads CSAASPVSYEQYF. The CDR3 nucleotides read TGCAGTGCAGCGTCCCCCGTTTCCTACGAGCAGTACTTC.

This clonotype was seen repeatedly, ten times or more. This chain's CDR3 is CASRSGTSAPDTQYF. Here the CDR3 DNA reads TGCGCCAGCAGGTCCGGGACTAGCGCCCCAGATACGCAGTATTTT. The chain links TRBV5-1 to TRBJ2-3, with TRBD2 matching 10 bases. The CDR3 runs to 15 residues. Per the germline V gene, CDR1 is SGHRS and CDR2 is YFSETQ. Trimming at V came to 5 bases and at J to 4 bases, leaving 7 bases not matched to a gene. The full variable domain, rest sourced from reference TRBV5-1 and TRBJ2-3, is KAGVTQTPRYLIKTRGQQVTLSCSPISGHRSVSWYQQTPGQGLQFLFEYFSETQRNKGNFPGRFSGRQFSNSRSEMNVSTLELGDSALYLCASRSGTSAPDTQYFGPGTRLTVL.

This clonotype showed up many times. This sequence joins TRBV12-3 or TRBV12-4 and TRBJ2-2; D possibly corresponds to TRBD2 (5 bases). CDR3 length: 15 residues. Trimming removed 4 bases from V and 5 bases from J, with 14 bases in between. CDR3 region: CASSSPAGKTGELFF. The CDR3 DNA follows: TGTGCCAGCAGTTCCCCGGCGGGCAAAACCGGGGAGCTGTTTTTT.

This clonotype was recorded at least ten times. At one end, the junction sequence differs from germline, possibly due to a read error. This chain connects TRBV15 to TRBJ2-7; 7 bases line up with TRBD2. Per the germline V gene, CDR1 is LNHNV and CDR2 is YYDKDF (reference sequence). This CDR3 spans 15 amino acids. The CDR3 DNA sequence: TGTGCCACCAGGAGAGTGTCTAGCGGATCCTACGAGCAGTACTTC. Residues: CATRRVSSGSYEQYF.

This clonotype was observed a handful of times. This chain joins TRBV7-2 and TRBJ1-1; D gene unclear. Trimming left V 3 bases short and J 1 base short, with 9 bases between. This CDR3 has 14 amino acids. Germline-derived CDR1 and CDR2 are SGHTA and FQGNSA. The CDR3 is CASSLLHGNTEAFF. As DNA, the CDR3 is TGTGCCAGCAGCTTGCTTCACGGGAACACTGAAGCTTTCTTT.

The V call is TRBV20-1, the J call TRBJ2-3; 11 nucleotides line up with TRBD2. CDR1 and CDR2 (germline): DFQATT, SNEGSKA (reference sequence). The CDR3 is 15 amino acids. J was trimmed by 3 bases and V by 6 bases; bases with no gene match: 8. This chain's CDR3 is CSALAGGPGTDTQYF. CDR3 coding DNA: TGCAGTGCGTTAGCGGGAGGGCCCGGTACAGATACGCAGTATTTT.

The chain joins TRBV18 to TRBJ2-3; the D call may be TRBD1 or TRBD2 (6 bases each). V lost 1 base and J lost 0, with 8 bases in between. Looked up from germline, CDR1 is KGHSH and CDR2 is LQKENI. The CDR3 runs 15 residues. The CDR3 reads CASSPQGGSTDTQYF. The DNA for the CDR3 is TGTGCCAGCTCACCACAGGGGGGAAGCACAGATACGCAGTATTTT. Variable domain in full (rest from reference TRBV18 and TRBJ2-3): NAGVMQNPRHLVRRRGQEARLRCSPMKGHSHVYWYRQLPEEGLKFMVYLQKENIIDESGMPKERFSAEFPKEGPSILRIQQVVRGDSAAYFCASSPQGGSTDTQYFGPGTRLTVL.

V usage is TRBV6-2 or TRBV6-3 and J usage is TRBJ2-1, with 12 bases aligning to TRBD2. The length of the CDR3 is 17 residues. V shed 4 bases, J shed 5 bases, and the junction held 9 bases outside the gene matches. The germline CDR1 and CDR2 sequences are MNHEY and SVGEGT. Here the CDR3 DNA reads TGTGCCAGCAGTTTCGATCCCCTAGCGGGAGGGAACAATGAGCAGTTCTTC. The encoded protein is CASSFDPLAGGNNEQFF.

This clonotype came up a few times. The chain links TRBV3-1 to TRBJ1-2, with 7 nucleotides matching TRBD1. Trimming removed 4 bases from V and 2 bases from J; junction bases left unmatched: 10. The CDR3 is 16 amino acids. The germline V gene encodes CDR1 LGHDT and CDR2 YNNKEL (reference sequence). CDR3 amino acids: CASSPRQGSGNYGYTF. The CDR3 coding sequence is TGTGCCAGCAGCCCCAGACAGGGATCCGGAAACTATGGCTACACCTTC.

The chain couples TRBV7-2 to TRBJ2-2; D possibly corresponds to TRBD1 (5 bases). The CDR3 is 14 residues long. Germline CDR1 is SGHTA and CDR2 is FQGNSA. V lost 2 bases and J 7 bases, leaving 11 bases between the germline ends. The CDR3 coding sequence is TGTGCCAGCAGCTTACTCCGACAGCTCGGGGAGCTGTTTTTT. It yields the protein CASSLLRQLGELFF.

The chain recombines TRBV18 with TRBJ2-4; 7 bases are a match to TRBD2. Germline CDR1 reads KGHSH; CDR2 reads LQKENI. The CDR3 is 16 amino acids. V lost 0 bases to trimming and J lost 1 base; unmatched junction nucleotides: 3. The CDR3 sequence is CASSPPDGRAKNIQYF. For the CDR3, the DNA is TGTGCCAGCTCACCACCCGACGGGAGGGCCAAAAACATTCAGTACTTC.

The chain employs TRBV7-3 and TRBJ2-5; 7 bases fit TRBD1. The CDR3 length is 15 residues. The germline CDR1 and CDR2 sequences are SGHTA and FQGTGA. The V segment lost 4 bases and the J segment 2 bases; nucleotides outside the gene matches: 7. The CDR3 loop reads CASSSGQARQETQYF. The DNA of the CDR3 is TGTGCCAGCAGCTCAGGACAGGCAAGACAAGAGACCCAGTACTTC.

The sample holds a few counts of this clonotype. The J gene is TRBJ2-1, the V gene TRBV7-3; 9 nucleotides align to TRBD2. CDR3 length equals 15 residues. Germline lookup yields CDR1 SGHTA and CDR2 FQGTGA. The J segment lost 7 bases and the V segment lost 3 bases, leaving 7 bases of the junction unmatched. The CDR3: CASSLAGGPKNEQFF. The DNA of the CDR3 is TGTGCCAGCAGCTTGGCGGGGGGGCCTAAAAATGAGCAGTTCTTC.

This chain's CDR3 is CASSSGVPREGWFYEQYF. The CDR3 bases are TGTGCCAGCAGCTCTGGAGTTCCGCGGGAGGGTTGGTTCTACGAGCAGTACTTC. V usage is TRBV11-2 and J usage is TRBJ2-7, with 9 nucleotides matching TRBD2. Per germline, CDR1 SGHAT and CDR2 FQNNGV. Trimming removed 4 bases from V and 3 bases from J; junction bases left unmatched: 16. The CDR3 is 18 residues long.

The chain employs TRBV2 and TRBJ1-1, with a possible D match to TRBD1 (6 bases). Deletions cut 7 bases from V and 1 base from J, with 13 bases between. This CDR3 spans 14 amino acids. Germline values: CDR1 SNHLY, CDR2 FYNNEI. CDR3 sequence reads: CASTEQGGNTEAFF. CDR3 nucleotide sequence: TGTGCCAGCACCGAACAGGGAGGGAACACTGAAGCTTTCTTT.

In this sample, this clonotype turned up a few times. The chain has TRBV15 and TRBJ2-1; D is possibly TRBD2 (7 bases). V shed 6 bases and J shed 4 bases, with 16 bases lying between them. Germline V CDR1 and CDR2: LNHNV, YYDKDF (reference sequence). CDR3 length equals 15 residues. The CDR3 region has the DNA TGTGCCACCAGTGAGCGGGACACCTCGTACAATGAGCAGTTCTTC. Translating it yields CATSERDTSYNEQFF.

V gene TRBV2 combines with J gene TRBJ1-2; TRBD1 matches 7 bases. Trimming removed 6 bases from V and 0 bases from J; junction bases left unmatched: 7. This CDR3 contains 15 residues. Germline CDR1 reads SNHLY; CDR2 reads FYNNEI. The CDR3 protein is CASREQGRANYGYTF. In DNA form, the CDR3 reads TGTGCCAGCAGGGAACAGGGGAGGGCTAACTATGGCTACACCTTC. Full variable domain (outside the CDR3, taken from reference TRBV2 and TRBJ1-2): EPEVTQTPSHQVTQMGQEVILRCVPISNHLYFYWYRQILGQKVEFLVSFYNNEISEKSEIFDDQFSVERPDGSNFTLKIRSTKLEDSAMYFCASREQGRANYGYTFGSGTRLTVV.

The rearrangement joins TRBV6-1 to TRBJ2-5; the D is unclear. The germline V gene encodes CDR1 MNHNS and CDR2 SASEGT. V lost 9 bases to trimming and J lost 3 bases, with 14 bases between them. There are 13 residues in the CDR3. CDR3 protein: CARRLPDEETQYF. DNA of the CDR3: TGTGCCAGGAGACTCCCGGACGAAGAGACCCAGTACTTC.

This clonotype turned up a few times. V is TRBV7-2 and J is TRBJ2-5, with a possible D match to TRBD1 (5 bases). Trimming took 1 base from V and 4 from J, leaving 13 bases between them. Germline lookup yields CDR1 SGHTA and CDR2 FQGNSA. The CDR3 sequence is 15 residues long. The CDR3 DNA is TGTGCCAGCAGCTTAGGGCAAAGGGGAAGAGAGACCCAGTACTTC. Its translation: CASSLGQRGRETQYF. The full variable domain, rest sourced from reference TRBV7-2 and TRBJ2-5, is GAGVSQSPSNKVTEKGKDVELRCDPISGHTALYWYRQSLGQGLEFLIYFQGNSAPDKSGLPSDRFSAERTGGSVSTLTIQRTQQEDSAVYLCASSLGQRGRETQYFGPGTRLLVL.

This clonotype was seen at least ten times. The chain employs TRBV12-3 or TRBV12-4 and TRBJ2-7; no definite D call. Trimming left V 1 base short and J 7 bases short, with 14 bases between. CDR3 length equals 14 residues. Here the CDR3 reads CASSLVSAMGEQYF. The CDR3 DNA reads TGTGCCAGCAGTTTAGTATCAGCCATGGGAGAGCAGTACTTC.